This T cell receptor beta chain was captured in a study of control samples from healthy donors and cancer patients. The V gene's germline CDR1 is LGHDT and CDR2 YNNKEL (reference sequence). Trimming left V 2 bases short and J 6 bases short, with 13 bases between. CDR3 length: 14 amino acids. Sequenced by immunoSEQ multiplex PCR; TCRdb stores in-frame clones only, minus some. The repertoire holds 130,000 or so clones, with roughly 90% as singletons. This chain joins TRBV3-1 (or the pseudogene TRBV3-2) and TRBJ1-2, with D possibly being TRBD1 (5 bases). The sample taken for sequencing was blood. This receptor was obtained from a man aged 45-65 years in good health. CDR3 in DNA: TGTGCCAGCAGCCAATCTCCTGGGGCGGATGGCTACACCTTC. Translation: CASSQSPGADGYTF.